This record looks at one TCR beta chain sequence and its context. These data are taken from a study of T cell responses to AZD1222 COVID-19 vaccine. This CDR3 spans 13 amino acids. Germline V gives CDR1 GTSNPN, CDR2 SVGIG (reference sequence). Trimming at V came to 1 base and at J to 4 bases, leaving 2 bases not matched to a gene. The data were produced by immunoSEQ multiplex PCR, yet TCRdb's version contains in-frame clones alone and is incomplete. The top ten hold roughly 6% of the sample, which has around 60,000 clones, about 89% seen once. The sample consisted of peripheral blood, taken 28 days after the second dose of the MenACWY control vaccine. The sequence was obtained from an adult who received the MenACWY meningococcal vaccine as a control. The rearrangement links TRBV30 to TRBJ2-7; 9 bases align to TRBD1. The CDR3 coding sequence is TGTGCCTGGAGTGAGGGACAGGGTTACGAGCAGTACTTC. Translating gives CAWSEGQGYEQYF.